This is a list of T cell receptor beta chains from one sample in a study of tumor-infiltrating lymphocytes in primary liver carcinoma. TCRdb re-called the multiplex PCR reads with MiXCR, one entry per CDR3 protein. Of some 94,000 distinct CDR3 sequences listed, around three quarters were seen once; the top ten hold around 9.1%. The sample comprised liver tumor tissue from sampling region 5. The receptors stem from an older woman with primary liver carcinoma and hepatitis B virus infection. The conserved cysteine and the conserved F or W are not part of the CDR3 here. D genes are given only for firm matches.

v_call,j_call,d_call,cdr3_aa
TRBV12-3/TRBV12-4,TRBJ2-5,TRBD1,ASSTDRVRAHY
TRBV7-9,TRBJ2-5,TRBD2,ASIGTSGGPQETQY
TRBV29-1,TRBJ2-3,TRBD2,SVHSVTSVSADTQY
TRBV28,TRBJ1-2,NA,AGSRAPEGIGGYT
TRBV6-5,TRBJ2-5,TRBD2,ASSRFGPGLAGLLQETQY
TRBV11-3,TRBJ1-1,NA,ASRRVSTEAL
TRBV5-6,TRBJ1-1,NA,ASNPWGTDAF
TRBV10-2,TRBJ2-7,TRBD2,ASCRLASTYDRY
TRBV29-1,TRBJ2-7,TRBD1,SVQGSSGEWY
TRBV28,TRBJ2-3,NA,ASGPHGFPLGY
TRBV12-3/TRBV12-4,TRBJ1-1,NA,ASSLPPMNTEAF
TRBV28,TRBJ2-5,NA,APHSGDTQEPQY
TRBV10-2,TRBJ2-7,TRBD2,ASSDRLAGGSHEQY
TRBV4-1,TRBJ2-7,TRBD1,ASSHPPGQGYYEQY
TRBV11-3,TRBJ2-7,TRBD1,ASSPRTGGNYEQY